These 5 T cell receptor beta chains originate from one sample sequenced in a study of control samples from healthy donors and cancer patients. Data came from immunoSEQ multiplex PCR; TCRdb stores just in-frame clones and leaves some out. The table records about 79,000 clones, 93% of them present only once. The sample comprised PBMCs. The receptors shown here come from a woman aged 40 to 50 with lung cancer.

The chain uses TRBV10-3 and TRBJ2-7; 7 bases are shared with TRBD2. Per germline, CDR1 ENHRY and CDR2 SYGVKD. The length of the CDR3 is 13 residues. After removal of 11 bases from V and 7 bases from J, the junction contained 14 bases not matched to a gene. CDR3: CALLRGGGGEQYF. For the CDR3, the DNA is TGTGCCCTCCTACGCGGGGGTGGGGGAGAGCAGTACTTC.

The chain employs TRBV11-2 and TRBJ1-1, with TRBD1 identical over 9 bases. Germline V CDR1 and CDR2: SGHAT, FQNNGV. This CDR3 comprises 14 residues. With V trimmed by 4 bases and J by 4 bases, 4 bases remained unmatched. The CDR3: CASSSQGASTEAFF. CDR3 bases: TGTGCCAGCAGCTCACAGGGGGCATCCACTGAAGCTTTCTTT.

As DNA, the CDR3 is TGTGCCAGCAGCTTAGTCCCCGGGCGGGGGGAAAACACCGGGGAGCTGTTTTTT. Amino acid sequence: CASSLVPGRGENTGELFF. The chain employs TRBV11-2 and TRBJ2-2, with TRBD2 matching over 8 bases. This CDR3 comprises 18 residues. Germline CDR1 reads SGHAT; CDR2 reads FQNNGV. Trimming at V came to 1 base and at J to 2 bases, leaving 9 bases not matched to a gene.

The genes are TRBV11-3 and TRBJ1-3; D ambiguous. V lost 2 bases and J 0 bases, leaving 2 bases between the germline ends. The CDR3 runs 13 residues. Germline V CDR1 and CDR2: SGHNT, YENEEA. In DNA, the CDR3 is TGTGCCAGCAGCTTAACCTCTGGAAACACCATATATTTT. Translating gives CASSLTSGNTIYF.

The sample holds a few counts of this clone. This sequence joins TRBV19 and TRBJ1-2, with 7 bases that match TRBD1. Looked up from germline, CDR1 is LNHDA and CDR2 is SQIVND (reference sequence). V lost 1 base, J lost 2 bases, and 4 bases stayed unmatched. This CDR3 region has 15 residues. CDR3 coding DNA: TGTGCCAGTAGTATAGGACAGGGCGGGAACTATGGCTACACCTTC. Translated, it gives CASSIGQGGNYGYTF.